The 2 T cell receptor delta chains in this list originate from one sample, sequenced in a study of γδ T cells in repeated Plasmodium falciparum infection. TCRdb ran CATT on the multiplex PCR reads. The sample lists 70,000 to 95,000 delta-chain clones, more than 1.4% occurring once. Gammadelta T cells were flow-sorted from PBMC into Vgamma9/Vdelta2+ and Vdelta2-negative populations for bulk analysis. Sequencing was done on a sample of gamma-delta T cells from blood. Receptors were obtained from a pool of human donors (malaria-infected and uninfected, not separated).

Many counts were recorded for this clone. This chain uses TRDV1 with TRDJ2; 10 bases match TRDD3. Per germline, CDR1 TSWWSYY and CDR2 QGS. With 2 bases clipped from V and 0 bases from J, the junction kept 12 bases outside the gene matches. The CDR3 has 20 amino acids. The CDR3 nucleotides are TGTGCTCTTGGGGAAGAGACCGGGGGATACGCGAGGGCTTTGACAGCACAACTCTTCTTT. This encodes CALGEETGGYARALTAQLFF.

This clone was detected ten times or more. The chain uses TRDV1 and TRDJ1; a possible D gene is TRDD3 (7 bases). This CDR3 contains 17 residues. V was pared by 5 bases and J by 0 bases, with 19 bases between. Germline lookup yields CDR1 TSWWSYY and CDR2 QGS. The CDR3 loop reads CALGNPSTLGYTDKLIF. DNA for the CDR3: TGTGCTCTTGGGAACCCTTCCACACTGGGGTACACCGATAAACTCATCTTT.